Listed below are T cell receptor beta chains from one sample, sequenced in a study of T cell repertoires in cytomegalovirus infection. MiXCR, run by TCRdb on the reads, gives a single entry per CDR3 protein. This table has some 350,000 distinct CDR3 sequences, 15% to 20% appearing once. Input material: PBMCs. All receptors derive from a human donor in good health (CMV status not recorded). Some clones in this sample may be carry-over from other donors' samples. The CDR3 runs from the conserved cysteine through the conserved F or W. The D gene is left open where the match is weak. The size field is filled for only some rows; it gives once, few, many or a size class.

TRBV28	13	-	TRBJ1-2	-	CASSFQGTQGYTF	TGTGCCAGCAGTTTTCAGGGGACACAGGGCTACACCTTC
TRBV29-1	14	-	TRBJ1-5	-	CSVAFGADYQPQHF	TGCAGCGTAGCCTTTGGGGCGGATTATCAGCCCCAGCATTTT
TRBV7-9	16	-	TRBJ2-3	-	CASSLFSGANTDTQYF	TGTGCCAGCAGCTTATTTTCAGGGGCTAATACCGATACGCAGTATTTT
TRBV7-8	17	many	TRBJ1-5	-	CASSLVTSGGGNQPQHF	TGTGCCAGCAGCTTAGTGACCTCGGGGGGTGGCAATCAGCCCCAGCATTTT
TRBV7-2	14	many	TRBJ2-7	TRBD2	CASSGGGAGGEQYF	TGTGCCAGCAGCGGGGGCGGTGCGGGAGGGGAGCAGTACTTC
TRBV4-1	15	-	TRBJ1-5	-	CASSQRVTGNQPQHF	TGCGCCAGCAGCCAACGGGTTACTGGCAATCAGCCCCAGCATTTT
TRBV6-6	13	-	TRBJ1-4	-	CASSYVRGEKLFF	TGTGCCAGCAGTTACGTGCGGGGTGAAAAACTGTTTTTT
TRBV7-2	13	-	TRBJ2-1	-	CASSKGLRNEQFF	TGTGCCAGCAGCAAGGGACTTCGGAATGAGCAGTTCTTC
TRBV20-1	15	few	TRBJ2-5	TRBD2	CSARVAGGPGETQYF	TGCAGTGCTAGGGTAGCGGGAGGGCCTGGGGAGACCCAGTACTTC
TRBV6-6	16	-	TRBJ1-5	TRBD1	CASSYGGQGIGQPQHF	TGTGCCAGCAGTTACGGGGGACAGGGTATCGGTCAGCCCCAGCATTTT
TRBV11-2	13	few	TRBJ1-4	-	CASRRAHNEKLFF	TGTGCCAGCAGACGGGCCCATAATGAAAAACTGTTTTTT
TRBV7-3	14	many	TRBJ2-3	-	CASSLGGATDTQYF	TGTGCCAGCAGCTTAGGGGGCGCAACAGATACGCAGTATTTT
TRBV11-2	15	few	TRBJ2-7	TRBD2	CASSRAGTSLDEQYF	TGTGCCAGCAGCCGAGCCGGGACTAGCTTGGACGAGCAGTACTTC
TRBV18	16	few	TRBJ1-4	-	CASSPGPWATNEKLFF	TGTGCCAGCTCACCGGGACCTTGGGCAACTAATGAAAAACTGTTTTTT
TRBV5-5	13	few	TRBJ1-1	-	CASSLGGVPEAFF	TGTGCCAGCAGCTTGGGAGGAGTCCCTGAAGCTTTCTTT
TRBV27	14	few	TRBJ2-7	-	CASSLTPKFYEQYF	TGTGCCAGCAGCCTAACCCCAAAATTTTACGAGCAGTACTTC